This TCR beta chain was profiled in a study of human T cells and chemical hapten exposure. Across the whole study: Per-sample TCR yield variability stemmed mainly from small pooled library volume differences.

The time point is: patch test 2, 6 weeks after DPC sensitization. The treatment is: therapeutic diphenylcyclopropenone sensitization with weekly scalp DPC. TCRdb fed the RACE reads into MiXCR, producing one record per CDR3 protein. The sample yields about 84,000 distinct CDR3 sequences, 8% to 13% seen once. Trimming pared 2 bases from V and 3 bases from J, leaving 13 bases between. The CDR3 totals 15 residues. Germline CDR1 reads MNHEY; CDR2 reads SMNVEV (reference sequence). Many counts were recorded for this clonotype. This clonotype was sampled from a woman between 45 and 65 years old with alopecia areata. Some clones in this sample may be carry-over from other donors' samples. This material consisted of whole blood, taken in connection with sensitization to the hapten diphenylcyclopropenone (DPC). V is TRBV27 and J is TRBJ1-2; D is undetermined. The CDR3 spells CASSLTVKNHYGYTF. In DNA, the CDR3 is TGTGCCAGCAGTTTAACTGTTAAAAACCACTATGGCTACACCTTC.